The present TCR beta chain was sequenced within a study of beta chain features in type 1 diabetes. The study, taken as a whole, reports: Type 1 diabetes patients had moderately but significantly shorter TCRB CDR3s in all four CD4+ subsets. Patients' naive, central memory and regulatory TCRB repertoires appeared more alike than those of healthy donors.

As concerns this clone: Its specificity is unknown.

Expressed TCRB transcripts were sequenced after all isolated RNA was converted to cDNA. The protocol was immunoSEQ multiplex PCR, while the TCRdb copy is restricted to in-frame clones and leaves out a portion. The sample yields around 500,000 clones, approximately 28% seen once. Trimming removed 6 bases at V and 8 bases at J, with 16 bases between. Germline V gene lookup returns CDR1 SGHTA and CDR2 FQGTGA. This CDR3 has 13 amino acids. This rearrangement joins TRBV7-3 to TRBJ1-2; D not certain. Sequencing input: naive CD4+ T cells from blood. The receptor comes from a man aged 18-30 years in good health. CDR3 sequence reads: CASSKNPVGGYTF. The CDR3 nucleotides read TGTGCCAGCAGTAAAAATCCGGTGGGAGGCTACACCTTC.